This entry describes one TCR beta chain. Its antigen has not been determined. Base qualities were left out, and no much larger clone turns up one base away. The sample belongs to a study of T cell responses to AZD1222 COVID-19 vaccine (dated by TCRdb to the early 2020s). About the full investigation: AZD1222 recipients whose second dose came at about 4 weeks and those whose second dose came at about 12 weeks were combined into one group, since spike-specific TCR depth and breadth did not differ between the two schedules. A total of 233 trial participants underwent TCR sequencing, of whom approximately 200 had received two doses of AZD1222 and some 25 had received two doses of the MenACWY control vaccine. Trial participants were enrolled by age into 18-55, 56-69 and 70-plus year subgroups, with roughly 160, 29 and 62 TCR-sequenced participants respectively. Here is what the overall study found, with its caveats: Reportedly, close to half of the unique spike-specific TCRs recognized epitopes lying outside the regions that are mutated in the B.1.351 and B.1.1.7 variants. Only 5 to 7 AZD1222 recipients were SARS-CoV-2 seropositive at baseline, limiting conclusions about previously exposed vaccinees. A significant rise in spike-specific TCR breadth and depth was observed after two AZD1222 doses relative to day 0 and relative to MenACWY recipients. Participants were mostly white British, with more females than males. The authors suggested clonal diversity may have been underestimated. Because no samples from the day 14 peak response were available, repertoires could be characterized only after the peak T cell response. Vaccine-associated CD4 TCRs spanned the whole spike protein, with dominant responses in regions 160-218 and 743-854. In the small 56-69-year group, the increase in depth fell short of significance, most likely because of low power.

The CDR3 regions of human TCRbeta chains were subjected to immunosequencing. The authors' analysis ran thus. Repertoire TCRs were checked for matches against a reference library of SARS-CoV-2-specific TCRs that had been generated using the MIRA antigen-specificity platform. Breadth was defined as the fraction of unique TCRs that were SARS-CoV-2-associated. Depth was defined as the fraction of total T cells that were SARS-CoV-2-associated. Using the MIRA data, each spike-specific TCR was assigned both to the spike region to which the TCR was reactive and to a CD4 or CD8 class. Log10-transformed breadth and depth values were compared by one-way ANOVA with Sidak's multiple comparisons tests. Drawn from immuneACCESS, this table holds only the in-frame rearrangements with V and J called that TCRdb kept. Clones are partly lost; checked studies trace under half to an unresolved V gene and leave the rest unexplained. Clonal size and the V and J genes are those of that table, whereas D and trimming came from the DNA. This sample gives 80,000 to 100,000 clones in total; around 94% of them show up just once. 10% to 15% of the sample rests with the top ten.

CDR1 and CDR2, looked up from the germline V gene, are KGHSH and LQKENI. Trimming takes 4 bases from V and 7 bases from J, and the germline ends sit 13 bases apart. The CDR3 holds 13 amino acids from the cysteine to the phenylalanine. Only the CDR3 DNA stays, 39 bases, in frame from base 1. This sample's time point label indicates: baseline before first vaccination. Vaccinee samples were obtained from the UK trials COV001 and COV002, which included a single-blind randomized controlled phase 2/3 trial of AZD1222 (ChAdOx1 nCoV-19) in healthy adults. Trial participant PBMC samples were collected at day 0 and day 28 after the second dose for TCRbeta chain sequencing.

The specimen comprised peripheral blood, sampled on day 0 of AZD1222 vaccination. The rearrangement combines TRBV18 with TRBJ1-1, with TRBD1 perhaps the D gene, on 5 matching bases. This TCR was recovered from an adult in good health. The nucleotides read TGTGCCAGCTCACAATATCGGGACGGTGAAGCTTTCTTT. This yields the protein CASSQYRDGEAFF.